This TCR beta chain was captured in a study of blood T cell repertoires in COVID-19. Study details: In each case, the material was cDNA or gDNA derived from T cells, B-cell-depleted T cells, or PBMCs.

Produced via immunoSEQ multiplex PCR; TCRdb's table is partial and in-frame only. The sample holds about 74,000 clones, 75% to 85% seen once. The sequence came from a human donor in a cohort sampled during active COVID-19. Sequenced input: peripheral blood.

The CDR3 protein is CASSYFQGGQETQYF. The CDR3 region has the DNA TGTGCCAGCAGTTACTTCCAGGGGGGCCAAGAGACCCAGTACTTC. The chain is built from TRBV6-5 and TRBJ2-5, with D tentatively TRBD1 (7 bases). The germline V and J ends were trimmed by 1 base and 1 base, with 10 bases remaining between them. This CDR3 spans 15 amino acids. Germline lookup yields CDR1 MNHEY and CDR2 SVGAGI.